The T cell receptor (beta chain) described here comes from a study of human T cells and chemical hapten exposure. On the study more broadly: An area of 2 cm by 2 cm on upper inner arm skin received 2% DPC for sensitization.

Sample time point: patch test 3, about 24 weeks after DPC sensitization. Treatment indicated: therapeutic diphenylcyclopropenone sensitization with weekly scalp DPC. Participating donors were patients with alopecia, aged 18 to 70 years, considered appropriate candidates for DPC. Notes on the study in general: Expanded TCRs formed significantly more large CDR3 similarity clusters than controls.

Unique molecular identifiers were attached to individual cDNA molecules during library preparation. Via MiXCR, TCRdb re-called the RACE reads, giving one row per CDR3 protein. Seen here are approximately 30,000 distinct CDR3 sequences, more than 5% observed once, and the top ten hold around 5%. This clonotype was detected ten times or more. Its matching antigen is unknown. V shed 6 bases and J 5 bases; nucleotides not matched to a gene: 7. The CDR3 has 14 amino acids. Germline lookup yields CDR1 ENHRY and CDR2 SYGVKD. The J gene is TRBJ2-7, the V gene TRBV10-3; 10 nucleotides line up with TRBD1. This clonotype was obtained from a man between 25 and 39 years old with alopecia areata. Some clones in this sample may be carry-over from other donors' samples. Sequenced material: whole blood, taken in connection with sensitization to the hapten diphenylcyclopropenone (DPC). The DNA of the CDR3 is TGTGCCATCAGGGGCTCGGGACAGGGGAACGAGCAGTACTTC. It is translated as CAIRGSGQGNEQYF.